One sample yielded the 26 T cell receptor beta chains listed below, sequenced in a study of cytomegalovirus exposure and HLA in healthy donors. The PCR used 60 Vbeta and 13 Jbeta primers. Clones were sequenced by immunoSEQ multiplex PCR, and TCRdb holds only the in-frame ones, with some missing. The sample has fewer than 130,000 clones; 55% to 75% are singletons. Sequencing was carried out using PBMCs. The origin of the receptors is a man aged 30-40 years in good health and CMV-seropositive.

This clone has a handful of counts. The chain employs TRBV5-5 and TRBJ2-2; TRBD1 aligns across 11 bases. Germline assignment: CDR1 SGHKS and CDR2 YYEKEE (reference sequence). V was pared by 3 bases and J by 1 base, with 8 bases of the junction left unmatched. The CDR3 is 18 amino acids. CDR3 amino acids: CASSSVPGQGGNTGELFF. Here the CDR3 DNA reads TGTGCCAGCAGCTCTGTCCCGGGACAGGGGGGGAACACCGGGGAGCTGTTTTTT.

CDR3 region: CASSYGRDEKLFF. The CDR3 nucleotides read TGCGCCAGCAGCTACGGGCGGGATGAAAAACTGTTTTTT. The chain has TRBV5-1 and TRBJ1-4, with D unresolved. The CDR3 runs 13 residues. Germline V gene sequence: CDR1 SGHRS, CDR2 YFSETQ. Trimming removed 3 bases from V and 6 bases from J, with 9 bases in between.

The rearrangement links TRBV5-4 to TRBJ2-2; 9 bases match TRBD2. Germline V gene lookup returns CDR1 SGHNT and CDR2 YYREEE (reference sequence). This CDR3 comprises 17 residues. With 4 bases clipped from V and 0 bases from J, the junction kept 7 bases outside the gene matches. In DNA, the CDR3 is TGTGCCAGCAGCCCTGGACTAGCGTCTACGAACACCGGGGAGCTGTTTTTT. Its translation: CASSPGLASTNTGELFF.

V gene TRBV5-1 combines with J gene TRBJ1-2; D remains unclear. Per the germline V gene, CDR1 is SGHRS and CDR2 is YFSETQ. Trimming cost V 1 base and J 5 bases, with 6 bases left between them. This CDR3 contains 12 residues. CDR3 in DNA: TGCGCCAGCAGCTTGAGTAGATATGGCTACACCTTC. It specifies CASSLSRYGYTF.

This rearrangement joins TRBV5-1 to TRBJ2-1; tentative D call: TRBD1 (5 bases). CDR1 SGHRS and CDR2 YFSETQ come from the germline V gene. The CDR3 covers 14 residues. The V gene lost 0 bases and the J gene lost 7 bases, with 11 bases spanning the gap. The CDR3 nucleotides read TGCGCCAGCAGCTTGGTCCAGGGTAGGAATGAGCAGTTCTTC. Its translation is CASSLVQGRNEQFF.

This clone was seen more than once but under ten times. The chain couples TRBV30 to TRBJ1-3; D is unclear. Between the trimmed V and J ends, which lost 5 bases and 2 bases, there was a span of 19 bases. Germline CDR1 and CDR2: GTSNPN and SVGIG (reference sequence). This CDR3 is 16 amino acids long. The CDR3 sequence: CAWQAAVRSPGNTIYF. For the CDR3, the DNA is TGTGCCTGGCAAGCAGCCGTCCGGAGTCCTGGAAACACCATATATTTT.

The rearrangement joins TRBV4-2 to TRBJ1-2, with TRBD1 identical over 10 bases. The junction had 2 bases not matched to a gene; V was cut back by 4 bases and J by 6 bases. From germline, CDR1 is LGHNA and CDR2 YNFKEQ. The CDR3 is 13 residues long. The CDR3 region has the DNA TGTGCCAGCAGCCGAGGGACAGGGGATGGCTACACCTTC. Translated: CASSRGTGDGYTF.

The V call is TRBV27, the J call TRBJ1-5; the match to TRBD1 covers 9 bases. The CDR3 spans 14 residues. The germline gives CDR1 MNHEY, CDR2 SMNVEV (reference sequence). After removal of 5 bases from V and 7 bases from J, the junction contained 6 bases not matched to a gene. The CDR3 DNA sequence: TGTGCCAGCAGTACCGGGACAGGGAGGCAGCCCCAGCATTTT. Amino acids: CASSTGTGRQPQHF.

The chain couples TRBV6-4 to TRBJ1-1; D unclear. The V end lost 6 bases, the J end lost 1 base, and 9 bases lay between the germline ends. Germline CDR1 and CDR2: MRHNA and SNTAGT. This CDR3 contains 13 residues. CDR3 amino acids: CASSIWPNTEAFF. CDR3 coding DNA: TGTGCCAGCAGCATTTGGCCGAACACTGAAGCTTTCTTT.

The chain's CDR3 is CASSNTGAGFNQPQHF. CDR3 sequence (DNA): TGTGCCAGTAGTAACACAGGGGCCGGATTCAATCAGCCCCAGCATTTT. The chain has TRBV19 and TRBJ1-5; 7 bases fit TRBD1. Germline V lookup: CDR1 LNHDA, CDR2 SQIVND (reference sequence). CDR3 length: 16 residues. The V segment lost 4 bases and the J segment 3 bases; nucleotides outside the gene matches: 9.

As to this clone: A junction boundary mismatches the germline segment, possibly from a read error. The chain carries TRBV5-1 and TRBJ2-5; D is ambiguous. Per germline, CDR1 SGHRS and CDR2 YFSETQ. The CDR3 has 14 amino acids. The CDR3, as DNA: TGCGCCGGCAGCCCATCGGGTCCCCAAGAGACCCAGTACTTC. Translation: CAGSPSGPQETQYF.

The chain recombines TRBV7-9 with TRBJ2-7, with 9 bases identical to TRBD1. The CDR3 covers 14 residues. The trim removed 4 bases at V and 6 bases at J, leaving 7 bases unmatched. The germline gives CDR1 SEHNR, CDR2 FQNEAQ (reference sequence). The CDR3 sequence: CASSWGQGRGEQYF. Written as DNA, the CDR3 is TGTGCCAGCAGCTGGGGACAGGGACGGGGCGAGCAGTACTTC. Looking up the rest from reference TRBV7-9 and TRBJ2-7 gives the full variable domain: DTGVSQNPRHKITKRGQNVTFRCDPISEHNRLYWYRQTLGQGPEFLTYFQNEAQLEKSRLLSDRFSAERPKGSFSTLEIQRTEQGDSAMYLCASSWGQGRGEQYFGPGTRLTVT.

This clone was picked up a small number of times. The rearrangement joins TRBV19 to TRBJ1-2, with 8 nucleotides matching TRBD1. V lost 7 bases, J lost 6 bases, and 4 bases stayed unmatched. The CDR3 spans 12 residues. Germline loops: CDR1 LNHDA, CDR2 SQIVND (reference sequence). The CDR3 loop reads CASTTGVHGYTF. CDR3 nucleotide sequence: TGTGCCAGTACGACAGGGGTGCATGGCTACACCTTC.

The gene calls are TRBV7-8 and TRBJ2-7; D is possibly TRBD2 (6 bases). Germline V lookup: CDR1 SGHVS, CDR2 FQNEAQ. Trimming stripped 5 bases from V and 6 bases from J, with 20 bases between. The CDR3 contains 15 residues. The chain's CDR3 is CASSPGGVFSSEQYF. As DNA, the CDR3 is TGTGCCAGCAGCCCTGGAGGGGTTTTTTCGAGCGAGCAGTACTTC.

This clone came up a few times. The chain uses TRBV2 and TRBJ2-3, with a weak D call TRBD2 (6 bases). The CDR3 is 14 amino acids. Germline CDR1 reads SNHLY; CDR2 reads FYNNEI. The germline V and J ends were trimmed by 9 bases and 0 bases, with 13 bases remaining between them. DNA for the CDR3: TGTGCCAGTATTCAAGGGACTAGCACAGATACGCAGTATTTT. Amino acid sequence: CASIQGTSTDTQYF.

The chain joins TRBV2 to TRBJ2-5; maybe TRBD2 (5 bases). V shed 7 bases and J shed 5 bases, with 17 bases lying between them. Germline assignment: CDR1 SNHLY and CDR2 FYNNEI. The CDR3 runs to 14 residues. This CDR3 is CASTEEVLGETQYF. The CDR3 region has the DNA TGTGCCAGCACAGAGGAGGTATTGGGGGAGACCCAGTACTTC.

This chain joins TRBV9 and TRBJ2-1; D is possibly TRBD1 (5 bases). Germline assignment: CDR1 SGDLS and CDR2 YYNGEE. The CDR3 is made up of 14 amino acids. Trimming shortened V by 0 bases and J by 8 bases, and 12 bases separated the two germline ends. The CDR3 is CASSVGARGDEQFF. CDR3 nucleotides: TGTGCCAGCAGCGTAGGGGCTAGGGGCGATGAGCAGTTCTTC.

V gene TRBV5-6 combines with J gene TRBJ1-3; D unresolved. Germline V gene data show CDR1 as SGHDT and CDR2 as YYEEEE. With 4 bases removed from V and 4 bases from J, the gap between germline ends came to 6 bases. This CDR3 comprises 12 residues. In nucleotides, the CDR3 is TGTGCCAGCAGCACACAGGGAAACACCATATATTTT. This encodes CASSTQGNTIYF. Using reference TRBV5-6 and TRBJ1-3 for the parts outside the CDR3, the full variable domain is DAGVTQSPTHLIKTRGQQVTLRCSPKSGHDTVSWYQQALGQGPQFIFQYYEEEERQRGNFPDRFSGHQFPNYSSELNVNALLLGDSALYLCASSTQGNTIYFGEGSWLTVV.

A note on this clone: Sequence at one end of the junction differs from germline and may be a read error. The chain combines TRBV5-1 with TRBJ2-5; 9 nucleotides line up with TRBD2. The CDR3 totals 14 residues. Germline lookup yields CDR1 SGHRS and CDR2 YFSETQ. In DNA form, the CDR3 reads TGCGCCAGCAGGGAACTAGCGGGCCAAGAGGCCCAGTACTTC. Translation: CASRELAGQEAQYF.

This clone was seen more than once but under ten times. The chain couples TRBV7-2 to TRBJ1-1, with 9 bases identical to TRBD1. With V trimmed by 3 bases and J by 11 bases, 10 bases remained unmatched. The CDR3 has 14 residues. CDR1 and CDR2 (germline): SGHTA, FQGNSA. The CDR3 spells CASSFTGGPASAFF. DNA for the CDR3: TGTGCCAGCAGCTTTACAGGGGGCCCAGCCAGTGCTTTCTTT.

On this clone itself: At one end the junction does not follow the germline gene, possibly because of a read error. This same CDR3 is encoded by further DNA sequences in the sample. CDR3 sequence: CASYEDRGREKLFF. The CDR3 nucleotides read TGTGCCAGCTACGAAGACAGGGGTCGGGAAAAGCTGTTTTTT. V and J are TRBV9 and TRBJ1-4; 8 nucleotides align to TRBD1. From germline, CDR1 is SGDLS and CDR2 YYNGEE. This CDR3 is built from 14 residues.

The chain joins TRBV6-1 to TRBJ2-2; D might be TRBD2 (5 bases). Per germline, CDR1 MNHNS and CDR2 SASEGT. The V end was cut by 1 base, the J end by 0 bases, with 12 bases between. CDR3 size: 17 residues. CDR3 in DNA: TGTGCCAGCAGTGAAGTCGAGGGCTTCGCGAACACCGGGGAGCTGTTTTTT. This gives the protein CASSEVEGFANTGELFF.

The gene calls are TRBV5-4 and TRBJ1-2; the D is unclear. The CDR3 has 15 residues. Germline CDR1 and CDR2: SGHNT and YYREEE (reference sequence). The V end lost 7 bases, the J end lost 1 base, and 17 bases lay between the germline ends. CDR3: CASGYSSRYNYGYTF. CDR3 DNA: TGTGCCAGCGGCTACAGCTCCCGATATAACTATGGCTACACCTTC.

The chain couples TRBV4-1 to TRBJ1-1; D remains unclear. V was clipped by 3 bases and J by 3 bases, with 14 bases between them. This CDR3 comprises 15 residues. Germline V lookup: CDR1 MGHRA, CDR2 YSYEKL. CDR3 in amino acids: CASSHTIGLYTEAFF. The CDR3 DNA follows: TGCGCCAGCAGCCACACGATAGGACTGTACACTGAAGCTTTCTTT.

This clone was observed a few times. V is TRBV6-4 and J is TRBJ2-1; 9 bases agree with TRBD2. The CDR3 totals 15 residues. The V gene end was trimmed by 0 bases and the J gene end by 8 bases; junction bases not matched to a gene: 5. CDR1 and CDR2 from the germline V gene are MRHNA and SNTAGT. This chain's CDR3 is CASSDSAGGPDEQFF. CDR3 DNA sequence: TGTGCCAGCAGTGACTCTGCGGGGGGGCCAGATGAGCAGTTCTTC.

Only one count was recorded for this clone. The V and J genes are TRBV4-1 and TRBJ1-5; D uncertain. The CDR3 is made up of 16 amino acids. Trimming left V 0 bases short and J 0 bases short, with 9 bases between. Germline V CDR1 and CDR2: MGHRA, YSYEKL. CDR3 DNA: TGCGCCAGCAGCCAAGATCTCCCCTTTAGCAATCAGCCCCAGCATTTT. This sequence encodes CASSQDLPFSNQPQHF.